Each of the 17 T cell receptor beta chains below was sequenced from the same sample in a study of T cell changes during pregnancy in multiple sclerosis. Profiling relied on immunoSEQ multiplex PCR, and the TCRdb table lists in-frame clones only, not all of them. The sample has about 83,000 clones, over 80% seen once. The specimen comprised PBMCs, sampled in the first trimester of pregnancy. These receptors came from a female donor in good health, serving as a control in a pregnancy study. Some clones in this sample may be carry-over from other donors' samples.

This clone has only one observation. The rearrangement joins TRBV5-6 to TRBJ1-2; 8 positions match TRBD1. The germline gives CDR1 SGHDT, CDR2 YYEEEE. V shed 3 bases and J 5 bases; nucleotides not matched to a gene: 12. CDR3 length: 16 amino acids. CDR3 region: CASSWGPTGVGYGYTF. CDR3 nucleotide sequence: TGTGCCAGCAGCTGGGGGCCGACAGGGGTGGGATATGGCTACACCTTC.

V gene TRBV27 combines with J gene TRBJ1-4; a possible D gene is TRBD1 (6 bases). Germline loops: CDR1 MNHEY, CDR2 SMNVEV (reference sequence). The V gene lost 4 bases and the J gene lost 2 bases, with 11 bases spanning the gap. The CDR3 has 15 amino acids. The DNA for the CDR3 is TGTGCCAGCAGTTGGCAGGGGTTTACTAATGAAAAACTGTTTTTT. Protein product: CASSWQGFTNEKLFF.

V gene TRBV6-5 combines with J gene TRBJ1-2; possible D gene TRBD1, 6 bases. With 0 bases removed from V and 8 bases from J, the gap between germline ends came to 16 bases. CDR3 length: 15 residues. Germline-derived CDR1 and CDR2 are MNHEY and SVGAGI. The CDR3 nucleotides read TGTGCCAGCAGTTACTCGGAAGGGGGGGCTGGGGGCTACACCTTC. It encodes CASSYSEGGAGGYTF.

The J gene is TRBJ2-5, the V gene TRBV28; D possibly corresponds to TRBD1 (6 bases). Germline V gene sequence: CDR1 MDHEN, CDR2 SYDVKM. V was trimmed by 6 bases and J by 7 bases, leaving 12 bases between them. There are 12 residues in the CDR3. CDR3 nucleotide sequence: TGTGCCAGCAGCCAACAGGGATGGACCCAGTACTTC. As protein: CASSQQGWTQYF.

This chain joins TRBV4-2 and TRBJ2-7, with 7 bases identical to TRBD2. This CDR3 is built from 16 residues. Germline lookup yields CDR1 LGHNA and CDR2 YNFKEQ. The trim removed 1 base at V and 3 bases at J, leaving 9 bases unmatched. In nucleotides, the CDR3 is TGTGCCAGCAGCCAAGTAGCGCGGGAGAACGACTACGAGCAGTACTTC. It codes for CASSQVARENDYEQYF.

The CDR3 sequence: CASSLSGTAITGELFF. The CDR3 nucleotides are TGTGCCAGCAGCTTATCTGGGACTGCAATCACCGGGGAGCTGTTTTTT. V and J are TRBV7-2 and TRBJ2-2, with D tentatively TRBD2 (6 bases). The germline CDR1 and CDR2 sequences are SGHTA and FQGNSA. CDR3 length: 16 amino acids. The V gene lost 2 bases and the J gene lost 4 bases, with 14 bases spanning the gap.

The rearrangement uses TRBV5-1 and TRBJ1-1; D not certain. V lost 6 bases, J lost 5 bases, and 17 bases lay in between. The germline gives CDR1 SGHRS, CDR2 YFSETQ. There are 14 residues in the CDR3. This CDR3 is CASNEGPHGTEAFF. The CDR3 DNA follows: TGCGCCAGCAATGAGGGCCCCCATGGTACTGAAGCTTTCTTT.

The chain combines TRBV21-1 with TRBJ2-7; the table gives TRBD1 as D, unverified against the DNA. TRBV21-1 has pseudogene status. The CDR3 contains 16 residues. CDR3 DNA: TGTGCCAGCAGGCCCCACTACCGGGACAGGGGCCACGAGCAGTACTTC. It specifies CASRPHYRDRGHEQYF.

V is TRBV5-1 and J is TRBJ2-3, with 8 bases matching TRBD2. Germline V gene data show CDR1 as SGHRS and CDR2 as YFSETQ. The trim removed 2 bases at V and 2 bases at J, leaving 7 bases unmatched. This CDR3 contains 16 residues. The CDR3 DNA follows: TGCGCCAGCAGCTTAGTAGCGGGAAAGGTCACAGATACGCAGTATTTT. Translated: CASSLVAGKVTDTQYF.

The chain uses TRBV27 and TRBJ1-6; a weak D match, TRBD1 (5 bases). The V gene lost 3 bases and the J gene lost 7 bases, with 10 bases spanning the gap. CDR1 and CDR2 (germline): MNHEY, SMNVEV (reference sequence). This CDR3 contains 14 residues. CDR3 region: CASSFRGRNSPLHF. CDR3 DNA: TGTGCCAGCAGTTTTCGGGGGAGGAATTCACCCCTCCACTTT.

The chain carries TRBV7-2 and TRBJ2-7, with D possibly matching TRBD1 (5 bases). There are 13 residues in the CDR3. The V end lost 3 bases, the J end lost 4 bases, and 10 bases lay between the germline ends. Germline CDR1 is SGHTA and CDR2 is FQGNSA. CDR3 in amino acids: CASSFAGPYEQYF. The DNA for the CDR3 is TGTGCCAGCAGCTTCGCAGGGCCTTACGAGCAGTACTTC.

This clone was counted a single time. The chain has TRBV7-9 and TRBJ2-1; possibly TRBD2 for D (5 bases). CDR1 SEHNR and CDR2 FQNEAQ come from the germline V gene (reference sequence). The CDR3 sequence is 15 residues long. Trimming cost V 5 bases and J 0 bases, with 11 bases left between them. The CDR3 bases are TGTGCCAGCAGCCCGCTCAGCGGCTCCTACAATGAGCAGTTCTTC. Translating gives CASSPLSGSYNEQFF. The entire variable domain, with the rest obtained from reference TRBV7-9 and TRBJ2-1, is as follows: DTGVSQNPRHKITKRGQNVTFRCDPISEHNRLYWYRQTLGQGPEFLTYFQNEAQLEKSRLLSDRFSAERPKGSFSTLEIQRTEQGDSAMYLCASSPLSGSYNEQFFGPGTRLTVL.

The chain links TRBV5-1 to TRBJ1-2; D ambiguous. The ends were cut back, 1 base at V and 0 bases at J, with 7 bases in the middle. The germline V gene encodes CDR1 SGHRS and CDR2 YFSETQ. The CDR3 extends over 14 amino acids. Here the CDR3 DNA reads TGCGCCAGCAGCTTGAACGAGCCTAACTATGGCTACACCTTC. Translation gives CASSLNEPNYGYTF.

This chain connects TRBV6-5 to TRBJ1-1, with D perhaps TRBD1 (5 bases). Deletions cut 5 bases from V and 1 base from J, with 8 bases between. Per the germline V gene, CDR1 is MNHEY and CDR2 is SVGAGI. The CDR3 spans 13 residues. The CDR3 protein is CASSVGGNTEAFF. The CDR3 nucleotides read TGTGCCAGCAGTGTGGGGGGGAACACTGAAGCTTTCTTT.

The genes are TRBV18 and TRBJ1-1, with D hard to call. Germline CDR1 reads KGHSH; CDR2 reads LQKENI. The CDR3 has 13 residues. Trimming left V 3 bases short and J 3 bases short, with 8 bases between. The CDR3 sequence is CASSPERDTEAFF. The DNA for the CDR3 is TGTGCCAGCTCACCCGAACGCGACACTGAAGCTTTCTTT. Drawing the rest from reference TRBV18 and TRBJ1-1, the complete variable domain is NAGVMQNPRHLVRRRGQEARLRCSPMKGHSHVYWYRQLPEEGLKFMVYLQKENIIDESGMPKERFSAEFPKEGPSILRIQQVVRGDSAAYFCASSPERDTEAFFGQGTRLTVV.

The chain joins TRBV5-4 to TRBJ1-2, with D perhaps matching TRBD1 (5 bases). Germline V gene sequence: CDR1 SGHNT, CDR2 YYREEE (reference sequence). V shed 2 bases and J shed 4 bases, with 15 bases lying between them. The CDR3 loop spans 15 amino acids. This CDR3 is CASSLNPQGSYGYTF. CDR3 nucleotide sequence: TGTGCCAGCAGCTTAAACCCGCAGGGCAGCTATGGCTACACCTTC.

In nucleotides, the CDR3 is TGTGCCAGCAGCTTGGACGGGACAGGGGGACGTGGGACCCAGTACTTC. It specifies CASSLDGTGGRGTQYF. This chain links TRBV13 with TRBJ2-5, with 11 bases aligning to TRBD1. Germline loops: CDR1 PRHDT, CDR2 FYEKMQ (reference sequence). This CDR3 spans 16 amino acids. The V gene end was trimmed by 3 bases and the J gene end by 7 bases; junction bases not matched to a gene: 10.